The source of this T cell receptor beta chain is a study of CD8 T cells in Susac syndrome (dated by TCRdb to between 2017 and 2020). Regarding the study in general: The study used repertoire sequencing to test whether antigen drove CD8+ T cell activation and differentiation in Susac syndrome. The study compared CD8+ T cell repertoire clonality among 11 to 12 healthy donors, about 14 Susac syndrome patients and approximately 16 multiple sclerosis patients.

RNA was extracted using the RNeasy kit, and roughly 0.5 to 1 microgram was reverse transcribed with random hexamers. The immunoSEQ multiplex PCR assay, which covers 54 Vbeta and 13 Jbeta segments, was used to amplify TCR beta CDR3 regions. PCR amplification bias was corrected using a synthetic template baseline for primer optimization and computational correction. For the original study's pipeline: Reads were annotated to V, D and J genes according to IMGT and were analyzed with immunoSEQ Analyzer, with only productive sequences retained. To calculate clonality, Shannon entropy was normalized by log2 of the number of productive unique sequences and then subtracted from one. For each patient and control, public and private clones were evaluated among the 100 most prevalent clones. A clone was defined as Susac-specific if it was absent from the healthy and MS cohorts, from roughly 980 published viral clones and from other ImmuneACCESS disease sequences. The raw public data were reprocessed by TCRdb itself: fastp quality trimming at Q25, MiXCR clonotype calling, in-frame beta chains only. Every distinct CDR3 protein forms one entry, paired with its most common genes and DNA. For this entry, the V and J calls and clone size follow TCRdb and not the study's own pipeline. The sample has some 260,000 distinct CDR3 sequences on record, roughly 81% of them singletons. The top ten constitute about 0.11% of the sample.

This clonotype was seen more than once but under ten times. The target of this receptor is not known. No per-base quality is available; no much larger clone lies one base away. High-throughput TCR beta sequencing profiled peripheral blood CD8+ and CD4+ T cells from healthy donors, Susac syndrome patients and multiple sclerosis patients. Treatment-naive patients with stable or active relapsing-remitting disease fulfilling revised McDonald criteria were used as multiple sclerosis controls. Bulk CD8+ and CD4+ T cells were purified magnetically by negative isolation, whereas CD8+ TEMRA cells were enriched by FACS. Blood was collected in EDTA tubes and processed within 24 hours, with PBMCs isolated through density gradient centrifugation. PBMCs intended for TCR sequencing were cryopreserved in liquid nitrogen and thawed later in a water bath at 37 degrees C. Purity of sorted or isolated CD4+, CD8+ and CD8+ TEMRA cells was at least 90%.

The germline V and J ends show losses of 2 bases and 3 bases respectively, and no gene match explains 4 bases of the junction. The CDR3 covers 14 residues, taking in both the cysteine and the phenylalanine. The kept DNA is CDR3 alone, 42 bases in frame from the first base. The germline V gene encodes CDR1 MNHEY and CDR2 SVGAGI. Paper-wide results and their limitations: The number of individuals in the TCR sequencing and HLA analysis was acknowledged as relatively small.

The chain joins TRBV6-5 to TRBJ2-7; 7 middle bases align to TRBD1. Sequencing was carried out using CD8+ T cells from PBMCs. The sequence derives from a human donor with multiple sclerosis. The DNA sequence is given as TGTGCCAGCAGTTACGGGACAGACTACTACGAGCAGTACTTC. It translates to CASSYGTDYYEQYF.